This TCR beta chain stems from a study of OX40 agonist ivuxolimab in advanced cancers. At the level of the study: Partial responses were achieved by three patients, one with hepatocellular carcinoma and two with cutaneous melanoma.

Sequencing used immunoSEQ multiplex PCR; TCRdb keeps in-frame clones, though not all of them. The sample carries approximately 49,000 clones, 70% to 90% recorded once. Trimming took 7 bases from V and 8 from J, leaving 23 bases between them. Germline loops: CDR1 MDHEN, CDR2 SYDVKM. The CDR3 runs to 16 residues. The clonotype originates from an adult with an advanced solid tumor such as melanoma, head and neck, liver or kidney cancer. The specimen comprised CD4+ or CD8+ T cells sorted from blood, sampled in a trial of the OX40 agonist ivuxolimab. The chain carries TRBV28 and TRBJ2-2, with a weak D call TRBD1 (6 bases). CDR3 in amino acids: CASTQTGHPGVGELFF. CDR3 coding DNA: TGTGCCAGCACCCAAACAGGGCATCCCGGGGTGGGGGAGCTGTTTTTT.